A single T cell receptor beta chain is shown here with its context. The target antigen is unknown. TCRdb keeps only in-frame clones here, not all; method: immunoSEQ multiplex PCR. Of about 150,000 clones in the sample, around 90% are singletons; the top ten hold around 18%. The data were taken from a study of T cell responses to AZD1222 COVID-19 vaccine. Study-level results: Nearly half of the spike-specific TCRs reportedly recognize variant regions that carry no mutations. Vaccination with two AZD1222 doses was followed by a rise in Spike-specific TCR breadth and depth. Sampling captured repertoires only after the peak T cell response. White British people made up most donors, females outnumbered males, and clonal diversity was possibly underestimated.

The TCR was taken from an adult in good health. The specimen was peripheral blood, collected on day 0 of AZD1222 vaccination.

CDR3 amino acids: CASRLTGGALQKGYTF. Here the CDR3 DNA reads TGTGCCAGCAGACTCACGGGGGGGGCGTTGCAGAAGGGCTACACCTTC. This chain joins TRBV7-2 and TRBJ1-2, with D possibly TRBD1 on 6 matching bases. Between the trimmed V and J ends, which lost 6 bases and 8 bases, there was a span of 25 bases. Germline V CDR1 and CDR2: SGHTA, FQGNSA. This CDR3 spans 16 amino acids.